This T cell receptor (beta chain) was recovered during a study of CD8 T cells in ankylosing spondylitis. Germline V CDR1 and CDR2: SGHTA, FQGTGA. This CDR3 comprises 16 residues. Trimming shortened V by 2 bases and J by 6 bases, and 19 bases separated the two germline ends. For TCR beta, libraries came from quantitative 5'-RACE with molecular barcodes. TCRdb itself ran the 5' RACE reads through MiXCR, one entry per CDR3 protein. Altogether a few hundred thousand distinct CDR3 sequences are present, 20% to 25% being singletons, with the ten largest covering approximately 16%. Overall study results and limits: As for the disease-linked clones, they showed a CD8+ phenotype and occurred at relatively low frequencies in peripheral blood. Earlier work had already found some motif variants in reactive arthritis synovial fluid and blood. As reported, disease-linked clones showed significant enrichment in matched ankylosing spondylitis synovial fluid. One TCR beta motif, made up of eight highly homologous variants, appeared characteristic of ankylosing spondylitis blood.

Regarding this clonotype: The antigen is unknown.

The rearrangement links TRBV7-3 to TRBJ1-2; the D gene is possibly TRBD1 (5 bases). The TCR sequence derives from a male donor with ankylosing spondylitis. Material: blood, either unsorted or a sorted T cell fraction (not recorded which). The CDR3 spells CASSLSPGTDWNGYTF. The CDR3 DNA reads TGTGCCAGCAGCTTATCGCCCGGGACGGACTGGAATGGCTACACCTTC.